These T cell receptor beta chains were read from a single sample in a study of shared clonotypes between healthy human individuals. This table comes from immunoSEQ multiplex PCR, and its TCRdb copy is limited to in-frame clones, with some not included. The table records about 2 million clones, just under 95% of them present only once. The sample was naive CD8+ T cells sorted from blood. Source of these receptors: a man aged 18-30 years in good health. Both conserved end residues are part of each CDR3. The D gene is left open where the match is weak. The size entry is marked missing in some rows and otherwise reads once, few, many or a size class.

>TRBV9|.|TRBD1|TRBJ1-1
CASSASETGANTEAFF
TGTGCCAGCAGCGCGAGCGAGACAGGGGCGAACACTGAAGCTTTCTTT
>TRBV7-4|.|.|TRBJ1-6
CATLGRARSYNSPLHF
TGTGCCACCTTAGGAAGGGCGCGCTCCTATAATTCACCCCTCCACTTT
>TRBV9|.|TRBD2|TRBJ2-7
CASSVAGGPREQYF
TGTGCCAGCAGCGTAGCGGGGGGGCCTCGGGAGCAGTACTTC
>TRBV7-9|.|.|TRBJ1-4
CASSLVWGATNEKLFF
TGTGCCAGCAGCTTAGTGTGGGGTGCAACTAATGAAAAACTGTTTTTT
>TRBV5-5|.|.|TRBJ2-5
CASSLDWGMETQYF
TGTGCCAGCAGCTTGGACTGGGGTATGGAGACCCAGTACTTC
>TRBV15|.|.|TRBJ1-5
CATSRLTDRPQHF
TGTGCCACCAGCAGATTAACAGACCGGCCCCAGCATTTT
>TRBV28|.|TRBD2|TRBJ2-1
CASEPAGAGGHQDGEQFF
TGTGCCAGCGAGCCCGCCGGAGCGGGGGGGCATCAGGACGGTGAGCAGTTCTTC
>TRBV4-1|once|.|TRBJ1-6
CASSQAAGYNSPLHF
TGCGCCAGCAGCCAAGCAGCGGGGTATAATTCACCCCTCCACTTT
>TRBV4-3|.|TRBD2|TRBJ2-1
CASSQDSRREDYNEQFF
TGCGCCAGCAGCCAAGATAGCCGGCGGGAGGACTACAATGAGCAGTTCTTC
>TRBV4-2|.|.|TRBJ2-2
CASSQAPGGANTGELFF
TGTGCCAGCAGCCAAGCGCCCGGGGGCGCGAACACCGGGGAGCTGTTTTTT
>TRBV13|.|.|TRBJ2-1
CASSLEGTYNEQFF
TGTGCCAGCAGCTTAGAAGGGACTTACAATGAGCAGTTCTTC
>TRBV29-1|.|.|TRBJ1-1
CSVEGKGSSPEAFF
TGCAGCGTTGAGGGGAAGGGGAGTTCCCCTGAAGCTTTCTTT